This section outlines one TCR beta chain sequence together with its context. The sample belongs to a study of OX40 agonist ivuxolimab in advanced cancers. The overall study: Patients' therapy was ivuxolimab, an antibody that acts as an agonist of OX40 (CD134).

Germline V lookup: CDR1 SGHAT, CDR2 FQNNGV. The CDR3 is made up of 16 amino acids. Trimming at V came to 5 bases and at J to 7 bases, leaving 10 bases not matched to a gene. TCRdb's table, derived via immunoSEQ multiplex PCR, lists solely in-frame clones and lacks some. The table records around 26,000 clones, 75% to 80% of them present only once. The source material was CD4+ or CD8+ T cells sorted from blood, sampled in a trial of the OX40 agonist ivuxolimab. This TCR came from an adult with an advanced solid tumor such as melanoma, head and neck, liver or kidney cancer. The chain combines TRBV11-2 with TRBJ2-1; TRBD2 matches at 11 bases. The CDR3 nucleotides are TGTGCCAGCAGCGTAACTAGCGGGGGCCAGAGTAATGAGCAGTTCTTC. Amino acid sequence: CASSVTSGGQSNEQFF.